This T cell receptor (beta chain) stems from a study of early T cells in non-severe SARS-CoV-2 infection. Background on the study: Sequencing was performed on bulk RNA from unsorted whole blood, leaving chains unpaired.

Study-level findings and limits: Missing private and CD4 specificities, VDJdb matching favored anti-spike CD8 responses.

Remarks on this clonotype: Its antigen is as yet unknown.

Researchers attached unique molecular identifiers to individual cDNA molecules. Using its own MiXCR run on the 5' RACE reads, TCRdb lists one record per CDR3 protein. The sample has around 55,000 distinct CDR3 sequences, more than 12% seen once. V was trimmed by 0 bases and J by 2 bases, leaving 9 bases between them. CDR3 length equals 14 residues. Germline lookup yields CDR1 SGHRS and CDR2 YFSETQ. The TCR sequence derives from an adult who was a healthcare worker with PCR-confirmed SARS-CoV-2 infection or an uninfected control (not recorded which). This chain links TRBV5-1 with TRBJ2-7; D is tentatively TRBD1 or TRBD2 (6 bases each). The sample was whole blood, taken at baseline. The CDR3 loop reads CASSLGGGPYEQYF. The CDR3 coding sequence is TGCGCCAGCAGCTTGGGAGGGGGGCCCTACGAGCAGTACTTC.